Presented here are 4 T cell receptor beta chains from one specimen sequenced in a study of metastatic and nonmetastatic thyroid tumors. TCRdb re-clonotyped the PCR reads via MiXCR. The data contain over 10,000 clones, 25% to 35% of them seen just once; the ten biggest clones take up approximately 12%. There were no patients who had received any treatment before thyroid surgery. The sequencing sample was made of tumor tissue. These receptors were obtained from a female donor with papillary thyroid cancer or a benign thyroid nodule (not recorded which). Some clones in this sample may be carry-over from other donors' samples.

The chain joins TRBV6-2 or TRBV6-3 to TRBJ1-2; 9 bases match TRBD1. The CDR3 loop spans 13 amino acids. V trimming: 2 bases; J trimming: 9 bases; junction bases outside the gene matches: 4. The V gene's germline CDR1 is MNHEY and CDR2 SVGEGT. CDR3 coding DNA: TGTGCCAGCAGTTACCCCGGGACAGGGAGCTACACCTTC. Its protein is CASSYPGTGSYTF.

Ten or more counts support this clone. The chain couples TRBV18 to TRBJ2-3; TRBD2 matches 9 bases. Germline CDR1 is KGHSH and CDR2 is LQKENI. This CDR3 region has 17 residues. V shed 3 bases, J shed 6 bases, and the junction held 13 bases outside the gene matches. CDR3 coding DNA: TGTGCCAGCTCACCGTTTACTAGCGGGCACAAGACCGATACGCAGTATTTT. Translating gives CASSPFTSGHKTDTQYF.

The table lists this clone with a few counts. CDR3 residues: CATSAGSYGYTF. DNA for the CDR3: TGTGCCACCAGTGCGGGCAGCTATGGCTACACCTTC. The genes are TRBV24-1 and TRBJ1-2; no definite D call. V lost 5 bases and J lost 4, with 7 bases in between. The germline V gene encodes CDR1 KGHDR and CDR2 SFDVKD. This CDR3 has 12 amino acids.

The chain combines TRBV11-2 with TRBJ2-7; perhaps TRBD1 as D (6 bases). Between the trimmed V and J ends, which lost 2 bases and 0 bases, there was a span of 8 bases. CDR1 is SGHAT and CDR2 is FQNNGV in the germline V gene. This CDR3 has 14 residues. CDR3 sequence: CASSLQDSSYEQYF. DNA of the CDR3: TGTGCCAGCAGCTTACAGGACAGCTCCTACGAGCAGTACTTC.